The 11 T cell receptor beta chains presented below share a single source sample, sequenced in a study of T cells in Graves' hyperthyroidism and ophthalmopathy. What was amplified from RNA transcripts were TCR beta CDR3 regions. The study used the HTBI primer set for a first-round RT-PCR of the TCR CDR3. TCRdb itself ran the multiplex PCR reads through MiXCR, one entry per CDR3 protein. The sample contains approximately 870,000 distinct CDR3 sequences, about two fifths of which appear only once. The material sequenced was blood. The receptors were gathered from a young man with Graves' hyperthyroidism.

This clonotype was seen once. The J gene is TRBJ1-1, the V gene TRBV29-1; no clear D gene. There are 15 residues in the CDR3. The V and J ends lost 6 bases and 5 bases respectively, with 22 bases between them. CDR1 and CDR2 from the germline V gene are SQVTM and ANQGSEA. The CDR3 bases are TGCAGCGTGGGCGCTGGACGGGGAGATGGGACTGAAGCTTTCTTT. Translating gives CSVGAGRGDGTEAFF. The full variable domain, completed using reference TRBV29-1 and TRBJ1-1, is SAVISQKPSRDICQRGTSLTIQCQVDSQVTMMFWYRQQPGQSLTLIATANQGSEATYESGFVIDKFPISRPNLTFSTLTVSNMSPEDSSIYLCSVGAGRGDGTEAFFGQGTRLTVV.

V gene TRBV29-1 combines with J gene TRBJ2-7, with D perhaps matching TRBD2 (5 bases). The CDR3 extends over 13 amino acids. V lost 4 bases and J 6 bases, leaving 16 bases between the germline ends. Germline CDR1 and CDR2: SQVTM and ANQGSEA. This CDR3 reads CSVASGRSGEQYF. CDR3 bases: TGCAGCGTTGCGTCGGGAAGAAGCGGCGAGCAGTACTTC.

As DNA, the CDR3 is TGTGCCAGCAGCCAAGACCTAGGGGGGGTGGAAGCTTTCTTT. Translated: CASSQDLGGVEAFF. The V call is TRBV7-4, the J call TRBJ1-1; D is perhaps TRBD1 (6 bases). Trimming shortened V by 5 bases and J by 8 bases, and 18 bases separated the two germline ends. Germline-derived CDR1 and CDR2 are SGHVT and SQSDAQ. This CDR3 is built from 14 residues. The entire variable domain, with the rest obtained from reference TRBV7-4 and TRBJ1-1, is as follows: GAGVSQSPRYKVAKRGRDVALRCDSISGHVTLYWYRQTLGQGSEVLTYSQSDAQRDKSGRPSGRFSAERPERSVSTLKIQRTEQGDSAVYLCASSQDLGGVEAFFGQGTRLTVV.

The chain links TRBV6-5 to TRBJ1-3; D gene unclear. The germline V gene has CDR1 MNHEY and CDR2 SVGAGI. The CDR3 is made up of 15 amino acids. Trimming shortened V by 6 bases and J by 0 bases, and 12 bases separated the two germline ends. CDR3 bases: TGTGCCAGCAGCAACAGTGCGGCCTCTGGAAACACCATATATTTT. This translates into CASSNSAASGNTIYF.

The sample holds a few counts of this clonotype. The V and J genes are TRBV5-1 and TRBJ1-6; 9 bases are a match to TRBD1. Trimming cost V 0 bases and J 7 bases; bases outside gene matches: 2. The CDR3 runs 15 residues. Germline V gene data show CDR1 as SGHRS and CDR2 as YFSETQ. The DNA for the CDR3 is TGCGCCAGCAGCTTGGAGGGACAGGGCAATTCACCCCTCCACTTT. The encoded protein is CASSLEGQGNSPLHF.

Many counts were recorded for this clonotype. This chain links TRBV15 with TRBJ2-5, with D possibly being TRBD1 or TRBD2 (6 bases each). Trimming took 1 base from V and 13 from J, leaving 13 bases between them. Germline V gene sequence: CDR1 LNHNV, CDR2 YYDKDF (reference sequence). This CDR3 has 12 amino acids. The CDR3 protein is CATSRVGGVRYF. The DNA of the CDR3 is TGTGCCACCAGCAGAGTCGGGGGCGTCCGGTACTTC.

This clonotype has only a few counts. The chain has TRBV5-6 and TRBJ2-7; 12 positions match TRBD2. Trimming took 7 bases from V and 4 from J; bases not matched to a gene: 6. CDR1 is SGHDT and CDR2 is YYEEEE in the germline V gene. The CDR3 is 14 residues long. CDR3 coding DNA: TGTGCCAGCGAATCCGGGACTAGCGGGTACGAGCAGTACTTC. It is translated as CASESGTSGYEQYF. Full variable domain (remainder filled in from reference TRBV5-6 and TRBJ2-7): DAGVTQSPTHLIKTRGQQVTLRCSPKSGHDTVSWYQQALGQGPQFIFQYYEEEERQRGNFPDRFSGHQFPNYSSELNVNALLLGDSALYLCASESGTSGYEQYFGPGTRLTVT.

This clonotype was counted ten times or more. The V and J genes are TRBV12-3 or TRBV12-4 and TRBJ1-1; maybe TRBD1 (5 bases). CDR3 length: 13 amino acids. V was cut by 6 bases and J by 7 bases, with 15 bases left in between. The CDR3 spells CASSPYSGSEAFF. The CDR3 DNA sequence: TGTGCCAGCAGCCCATATTCAGGGAGTGAAGCTTTCTTT.

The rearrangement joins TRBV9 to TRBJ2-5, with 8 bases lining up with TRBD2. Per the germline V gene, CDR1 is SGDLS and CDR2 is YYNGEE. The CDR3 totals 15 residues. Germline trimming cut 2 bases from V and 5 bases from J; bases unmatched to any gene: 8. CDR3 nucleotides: TGTGCCAGCAGCGTTACGGGGGGGCTGGACGAGACCCAGTACTTC. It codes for CASSVTGGLDETQYF.

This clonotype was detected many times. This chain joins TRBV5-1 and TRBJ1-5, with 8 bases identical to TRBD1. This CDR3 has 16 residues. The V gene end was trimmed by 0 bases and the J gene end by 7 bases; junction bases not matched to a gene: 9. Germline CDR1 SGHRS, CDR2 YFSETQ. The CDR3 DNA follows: TGCGCCAGCAGCTTGGAAGGGACAGGATACGGACAGCCCCAGCATTTT. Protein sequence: CASSLEGTGYGQPQHF.

In DNA, the CDR3 is TGTGCCAGCAGTGGATGGAACAGAAAGGGGTACGAGCAGTACTTC. It translates to CASSGWNRKGYEQYF. The chain has TRBV6-1 and TRBJ2-7; possible D gene TRBD1, 5 bases. Germline V lookup: CDR1 MNHNS, CDR2 SASEGT. Trimming pared 4 bases from V and 4 bases from J, leaving 17 bases between. CDR3 length equals 15 residues.